This T cell receptor (beta chain) was obtained from a study of T-cell reconstitution after alpha-beta-depleted transplantation in children. Study conclusions and caveats: Surviving recipient T cells and thymic progenitors accounted for the high day-60 TCRbeta diversity observed in some patients. About two months after transplant, alpha-beta T cells reportedly came from several hundred expanded graft clones. Newly generated T cells supplied most T-cell counts and diversity one year post-transplant.

The CDR3 consists of 14 residues. Deletions cut 4 bases from V and 0 bases from J, with 9 bases between. Germline V gene data show CDR1 as SQVTM and CDR2 as ANQGSEA. This clonotype was detected only a few times. The antigen is not known. Researchers prepared the TCRbeta library using unique molecular identifiers, the study reports. TCRdb re-derived calls from the PCR reads in MiXCR, one entry per CDR3 protein. The sample records 95,000 to 150,000 distinct CDR3 sequences, about 23% being singletons. The receptor's source is a male patient aged 2 to 9 who had a stem cell transplant for chronic granulomatous disease, so the T cells may come from the graft donor. V is TRBV29-1 and J is TRBJ2-2; D remains ambiguous. Source: PBMCs, mostly from graft donor cells, taken 180 days after TCRalphabeta/CD19-depleted stem cell transplant. CDR3: CSVGAFANTGELFF. The CDR3 coding sequence is TGCAGCGTTGGGGCTTTCGCGAACACCGGGGAGCTGTTTTTT.